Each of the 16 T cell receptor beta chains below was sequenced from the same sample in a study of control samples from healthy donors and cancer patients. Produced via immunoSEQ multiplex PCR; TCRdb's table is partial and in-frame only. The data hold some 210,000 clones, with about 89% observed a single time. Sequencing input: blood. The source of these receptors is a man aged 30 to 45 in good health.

CDR3 amino acids: CASSLRDRYYSNQPQHF. The CDR3 DNA reads TGTGCCAGCAGCTTACGGGACAGATATTATAGCAATCAGCCCCAGCATTTT. The chain joins TRBV11-2 to TRBJ1-5; TRBD1 matches 7 bases. The germline CDR1 and CDR2 sequences are SGHAT and FQNNGV. Losses at the gene ends were 2 bases for V and 0 bases for J; bases not matched to a gene: 7. CDR3 length equals 17 residues. Combining the CDR3 with reference TRBV11-2 and TRBJ1-5 gives the whole variable domain EAGVAQSPRYKIIEKRQSVAFWCNPISGHATLYWYQQILGQGPKLLIQFQNNGVVDDSQLPKDRFSAERLKGVDSTLKIQPAKLEDSAVYLCASSLRDRYYSNQPQHFGDGTRLSIL.

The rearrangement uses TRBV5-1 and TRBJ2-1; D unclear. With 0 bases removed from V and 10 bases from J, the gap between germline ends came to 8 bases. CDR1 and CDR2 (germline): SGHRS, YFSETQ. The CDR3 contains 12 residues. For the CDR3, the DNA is TGCGCCAGCAGCTTGGGAACAGACGAGCAGTTCTTC. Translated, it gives CASSLGTDEQFF.

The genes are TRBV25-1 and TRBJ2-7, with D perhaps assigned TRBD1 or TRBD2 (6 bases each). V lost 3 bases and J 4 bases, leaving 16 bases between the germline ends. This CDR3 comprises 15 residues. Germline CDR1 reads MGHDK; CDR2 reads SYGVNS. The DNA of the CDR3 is TGTGCCAGCAGTGATGGGGGTTCGGGGGCTTACGAGCAGTACTTC. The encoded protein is CASSDGGSGAYEQYF.

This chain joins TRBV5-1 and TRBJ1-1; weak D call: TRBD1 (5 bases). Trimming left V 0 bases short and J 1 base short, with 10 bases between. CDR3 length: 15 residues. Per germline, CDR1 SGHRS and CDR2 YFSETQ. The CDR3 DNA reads TGCGCCAGCAGCTTGGCCAGGGATACGAACACTGAAGCTTTCTTT. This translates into CASSLARDTNTEAFF.

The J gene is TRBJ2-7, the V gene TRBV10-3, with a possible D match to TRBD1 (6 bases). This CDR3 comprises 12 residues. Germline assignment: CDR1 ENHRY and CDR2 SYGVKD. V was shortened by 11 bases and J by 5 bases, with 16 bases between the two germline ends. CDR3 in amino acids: CASHQGSHEQYF. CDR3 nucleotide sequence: TGTGCCTCCCACCAGGGGTCCCACGAGCAGTACTTC.

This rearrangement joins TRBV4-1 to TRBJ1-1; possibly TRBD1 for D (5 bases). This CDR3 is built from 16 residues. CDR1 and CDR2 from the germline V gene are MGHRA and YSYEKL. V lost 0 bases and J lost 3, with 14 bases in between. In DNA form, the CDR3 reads TGCGCCAGCAGCCAAGAGAGGTTAGGGGTCGACACTGAAGCTTTCTTT. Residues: CASSQERLGVDTEAFF.

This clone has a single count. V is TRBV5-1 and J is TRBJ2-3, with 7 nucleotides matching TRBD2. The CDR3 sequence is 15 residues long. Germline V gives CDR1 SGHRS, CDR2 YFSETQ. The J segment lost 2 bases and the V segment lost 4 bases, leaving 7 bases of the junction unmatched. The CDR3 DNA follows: TGCGCCAGCAGCCAAACTAGCGAAAACACAGATACGCAGTATTTT. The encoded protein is CASSQTSENTDTQYF.

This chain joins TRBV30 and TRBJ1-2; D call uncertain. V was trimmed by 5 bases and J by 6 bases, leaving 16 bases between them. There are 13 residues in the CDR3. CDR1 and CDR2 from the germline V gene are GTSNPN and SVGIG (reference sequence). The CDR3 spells CAWVSNPAHGYTF. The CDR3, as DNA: TGTGCCTGGGTGAGCAACCCCGCGCATGGCTACACCTTC.

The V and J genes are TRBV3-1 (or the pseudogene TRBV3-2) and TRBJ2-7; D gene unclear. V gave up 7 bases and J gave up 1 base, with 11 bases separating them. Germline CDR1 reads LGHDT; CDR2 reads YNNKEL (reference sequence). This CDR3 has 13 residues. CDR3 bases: TGTGCCAGCAAAAAGGACGGTTCCTACGAGCAGTACTTC. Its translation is CASKKDGSYEQYF.

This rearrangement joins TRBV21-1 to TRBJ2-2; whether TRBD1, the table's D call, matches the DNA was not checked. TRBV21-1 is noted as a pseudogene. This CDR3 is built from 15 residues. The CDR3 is CASSLNTENTGELFF. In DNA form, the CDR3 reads TGTGCCAGCAGCCTTAACACAGAGAACACCGGGGAGCTGTTTTTT.

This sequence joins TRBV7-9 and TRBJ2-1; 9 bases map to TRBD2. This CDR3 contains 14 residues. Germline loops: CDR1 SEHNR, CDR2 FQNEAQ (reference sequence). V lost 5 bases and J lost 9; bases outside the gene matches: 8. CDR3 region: CASSPRTSDVEQFF. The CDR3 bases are TGTGCCAGCAGCCCACGGACTAGCGATGTTGAGCAGTTCTTC.

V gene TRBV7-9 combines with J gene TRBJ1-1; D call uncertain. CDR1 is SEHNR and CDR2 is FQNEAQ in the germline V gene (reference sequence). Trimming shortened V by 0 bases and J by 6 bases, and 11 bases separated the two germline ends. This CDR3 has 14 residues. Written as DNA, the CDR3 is TGTGCCAGCAGCTTAGCCGGACCGCGCGCTGAAGCTTTCTTT. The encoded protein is CASSLAGPRAEAFF.

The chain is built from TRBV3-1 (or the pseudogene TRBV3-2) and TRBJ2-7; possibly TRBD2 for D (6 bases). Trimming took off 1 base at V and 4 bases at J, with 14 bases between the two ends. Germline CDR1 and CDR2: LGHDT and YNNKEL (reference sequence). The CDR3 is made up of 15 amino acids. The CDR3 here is CASSQGPTRTYEQYF. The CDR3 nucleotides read TGTGCCAGCAGCCAAGGTCCGACTAGGACTTACGAGCAGTACTTC.

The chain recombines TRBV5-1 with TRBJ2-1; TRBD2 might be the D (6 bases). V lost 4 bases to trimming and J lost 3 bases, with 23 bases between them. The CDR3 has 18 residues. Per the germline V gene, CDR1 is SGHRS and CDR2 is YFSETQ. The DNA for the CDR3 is TGCGCCAGCAGCCAAGGAAGACCTGGAGCGGGTGTCTACAATGAGCAGTTCTTC. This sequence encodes CASSQGRPGAGVYNEQFF. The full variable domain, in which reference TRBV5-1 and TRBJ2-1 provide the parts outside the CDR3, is KAGVTQTPRYLIKTRGQQVTLSCSPISGHRSVSWYQQTPGQGLQFLFEYFSETQRNKGNFPGRFSGRQFSNSRSEMNVSTLELGDSALYLCASSQGRPGAGVYNEQFFGPGTRLTVL.

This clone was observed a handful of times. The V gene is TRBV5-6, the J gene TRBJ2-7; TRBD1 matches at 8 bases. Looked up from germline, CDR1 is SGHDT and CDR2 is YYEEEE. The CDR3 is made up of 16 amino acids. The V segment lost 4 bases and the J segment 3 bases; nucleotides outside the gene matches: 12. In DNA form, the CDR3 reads TGTGCCAGCAGCCCTGGATTGGGGACAGGAGTCTACGAGCAGTACTTC. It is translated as CASSPGLGTGVYEQYF.

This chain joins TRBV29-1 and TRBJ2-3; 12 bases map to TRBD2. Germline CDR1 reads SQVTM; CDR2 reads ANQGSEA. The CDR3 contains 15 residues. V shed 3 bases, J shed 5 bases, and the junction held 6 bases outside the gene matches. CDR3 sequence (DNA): TGCAGCGTTGAGGCTAGCGGGGGGGCTATAGATACGCAGTATTTT. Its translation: CSVEASGGAIDTQYF.